These 19 T cell receptor beta chains share one sample of origin, sequenced in a study of blood T cell repertoires in COVID-19. Clones were sequenced by immunoSEQ multiplex PCR, and TCRdb holds only the in-frame ones, with some missing. The table includes about 150,000 clones, about 90% detected once. Input material: peripheral blood. The receptors were sampled from a man aged 50-59 years with acute or convalescent COVID-19.

This clone has a handful of counts. V usage is TRBV30 and J usage is TRBJ1-1; 9 bases match TRBD1. The V gene end was trimmed by 7 bases and the J gene end by 10 bases; junction bases not matched to a gene: 4. The CDR3 totals 10 residues. Germline-derived CDR1 and CDR2 are GTSNPN and SVGIG (reference sequence). In nucleotides, the CDR3 is TGTGCCTCCCTGGGACAGGGAGCTTTCTTT. It codes for CASLGQGAFF. Full variable domain (remainder filled in from reference TRBV30 and TRBJ1-1): SQTIHQWPATLVQPVGSPLSLECTVEGTSNPNLYWYRQAAGRGLQLLFYSVGIGQISSEVPQNLSASRPQDRQFILSSKKLLLSDSGFYLCASLGQGAFFGQGTRLTVV.

The chain joins TRBV7-3 to TRBJ2-3; TRBD1 matches 7 bases. The germline V gene encodes CDR1 SGHTA and CDR2 FQGTGA. This CDR3 region has 16 residues. The ends lost 5 bases at V and 4 bases at J; junction bases unmatched: 12. CDR3 bases: TGTGCCAGCAGCCCCAGGGACAGTGGTCTTGCAGATACGCAGTATTTT. The encoded protein is CASSPRDSGLADTQYF.

This sequence joins TRBV7-8 and TRBJ1-5; TRBD1 matches 7 bases. Germline CDR1 reads SGHVS; CDR2 reads FQNEAQ. The J segment lost 4 bases and the V segment lost 5 bases, leaving 8 bases of the junction unmatched. CDR3 size: 15 residues. The CDR3 is CASSPLGGGNQPQHF. As DNA, the CDR3 is TGTGCCAGCAGCCCCCTAGGGGGCGGTAATCAGCCCCAGCATTTT.

The chain links TRBV7-2 to TRBJ1-2; tentatively, D is TRBD1 (5 bases). Germline-derived CDR1 and CDR2 are SGHTA and FQGNSA. The CDR3 is 13 amino acids. The V gene lost 1 base and the J gene lost 8 bases, with 11 bases spanning the gap. CDR3 bases: TGTGCCAGCAGCTTAGAGGGGATACAGGGCTACACCTTC. Its protein is CASSLEGIQGYTF.

J is TRBJ1-1 and V is TRBV12-3 or TRBV12-4, with 8 bases fitting TRBD1. The trim removed 7 bases at V and 5 bases at J, leaving 3 bases unmatched. The CDR3 has 12 amino acids. The CDR3 loop reads CASTRTGTEAFF. In nucleotides, the CDR3 is TGTGCCAGCACCAGGACAGGGACTGAAGCTTTCTTT.

The CDR3 here is CASSFGLVTDTQYF. The DNA for the CDR3 is TGCGCCAGCAGCTTTGGACTCGTTACAGATACGCAGTATTTT. The chain joins TRBV5-1 to TRBJ2-3; D is possibly TRBD2 (5 bases). The CDR3 has 14 amino acids. Looked up from germline, CDR1 is SGHRS and CDR2 is YFSETQ. V lost 2 bases to trimming and J lost 3 bases, with 10 bases between them.

V and J are TRBV23-1 and TRBJ1-1; D gene ambiguous. TRBV23-1 is reported as an ORF; its role is uncertain. CDR3 length equals 16 residues. Between the trimmed V and J ends, which lost 8 bases and 5 bases, there was a span of 24 bases. The CDR3 here is CASSPTRRERVTEAFF. The DNA of the CDR3 is TGCGCCAGCTCCCCCACGAGGCGAGAGCGAGTAACTGAAGCTTTCTTT.

The chain couples TRBV27 to TRBJ1-2, with a weak D call TRBD1 (5 bases). V was shortened by 3 bases and J by 7 bases, with 18 bases between the two germline ends. The CDR3 is 15 residues long. Germline V gene sequence: CDR1 MNHEY, CDR2 SMNVEV (reference sequence). CDR3 sequence reads: CASSFGRPGFFGYTF. CDR3 nucleotides: TGTGCCAGCAGTTTTGGCCGCCCAGGGTTCTTTGGCTACACCTTC.

The chain links TRBV7-2 to TRBJ1-2; a weak D match, TRBD1 (5 bases). This CDR3 is 15 amino acids long. V was cut by 5 bases and J by 6 bases, with 19 bases left in between. Germline V gene sequence: CDR1 SGHTA, CDR2 FQGNSA. CDR3 amino acids: CASSPSWGGTNGYTF. The CDR3 coding sequence is TGTGCCAGCAGCCCCTCTTGGGGGGGAACGAATGGCTACACCTTC. Full variable domain (missing parts from reference TRBV7-2 and TRBJ1-2): GAGVSQSPSNKVTEKGKDVELRCDPISGHTALYWYRQSLGQGLEFLIYFQGNSAPDKSGLPSDRFSAERTGGSVSTLTIQRTQQEDSAVYLCASSPSWGGTNGYTFGSGTRLTVV.

This clone was counted a single time. The V gene is TRBV5-3, the J gene TRBJ1-4; TRBD1 might be the D (5 bases). TRBV5-3 is placed among ORFs of uncertain function. Trimming stripped 6 bases from V and 7 bases from J, with 28 bases between. The CDR3 extends over 18 amino acids. CDR3 nucleotide sequence: TGTGCCAGAACCCAATGGGGGGGAAAAAGGTTCTTGGGTGAAAAACTGTTTTTT. This codes for CARTQWGGKRFLGEKLFF.

CDR3 sequence reads: CASSFGSRSGSSYEQYF. CDR3 nucleotide sequence: TGTGCCAGCAGTTTTGGGTCTAGGAGCGGGAGCTCCTACGAGCAGTACTTC. The rearrangement links TRBV28 to TRBJ2-7; 8 bases map to TRBD2. The V segment lost 3 bases and the J segment 0 bases; nucleotides outside the gene matches: 10. CDR1 is MDHEN and CDR2 is SYDVKM in the germline V gene. The CDR3 has 17 residues.

This sequence joins TRBV2 and TRBJ2-5; 8 nucleotides agree with TRBD1. The CDR3 runs 13 residues. Germline CDR1 reads SNHLY; CDR2 reads FYNNEI. V dropped 6 bases and J dropped 5; count of bases not matched to a gene: 5. This chain's CDR3 is CASRATGAETQYF. In nucleotides, the CDR3 is TGTGCCAGCAGGGCGACAGGGGCGGAGACCCAGTACTTC. Drawing the rest from reference TRBV2 and TRBJ2-5, the complete variable domain is EPEVTQTPSHQVTQMGQEVILRCVPISNHLYFYWYRQILGQKVEFLVSFYNNEISEKSEIFDDQFSVERPDGSNFTLKIRSTKLEDSAMYFCASRATGAETQYFGPGTRLLVL.

V is TRBV21-1 and J is TRBJ2-3; TRBD2 reflects the table's D call only, with no check against the DNA. TRBV21-1 is shown as a pseudogene. The CDR3 has 13 residues. CDR3 sequence reads: CASSQSLSGNQYF. The CDR3 DNA reads TGTGCCAGCAGTCAAAGCCTCTCCGGTAATCAGTATTTT.

This sequence joins TRBV7-9 and TRBJ1-4, with D unclear. In germline, CDR1 is SEHNR, CDR2 FQNEAQ (reference sequence). This CDR3 is 14 amino acids long. Trimming shortened V by 0 bases and J by 5 bases, and 7 bases separated the two germline ends. Written as DNA, the CDR3 is TGTGCCAGCAGCTTAGCCGGGGTGAATGAAAAACTGTTTTTT. Protein sequence: CASSLAGVNEKLFF.

The gene calls are TRBV13 and TRBJ2-2; TRBD2 matches at 7 bases. Germline CDR1 is PRHDT and CDR2 is FYEKMQ (reference sequence). The CDR3 contains 15 residues. The V segment lost 5 bases and the J segment 4 bases; nucleotides outside the gene matches: 7. This CDR3 reads CASSQVAGRTGELFF. As DNA, the CDR3 is TGTGCCAGCAGCCAGGTAGCGGGCCGCACCGGGGAGCTGTTTTTT.

This chain joins TRBV7-2 and TRBJ1-2, with D hard to call. Germline loops: CDR1 SGHTA, CDR2 FQGNSA. The V gene lost 5 bases and the J gene lost 7 bases, with 17 bases spanning the gap. CDR3 size: 14 residues. The CDR3 protein is CASSNSITRSGYTF. In DNA, the CDR3 is TGTGCCAGCAGCAACTCTATTACTAGAAGTGGCTACACCTTC.

This chain connects TRBV5-4 to TRBJ1-6, with TRBD1 as a possible D gene (6 bases). Trimming removed 4 bases at V and 7 bases at J, with 12 bases between. Per germline, CDR1 SGHNT and CDR2 YYREEE (reference sequence). The CDR3 contains 14 residues. For the CDR3, the DNA is TGTGCCAGCAGCATCAGGACAGCCAATTCACCCCTCCACTTT. This codes for CASSIRTANSPLHF.

CDR3 DNA: TGTGCCAGCAGCCAAGATTGGGGACTAGCGGGAGTCAATGAGCAGTTCTTC. Translation gives CASSQDWGLAGVNEQFF. This chain connects TRBV3-1 (or the pseudogene TRBV3-2) to TRBJ2-1; 14 nucleotides match TRBD2. Germline loops: CDR1 LGHDT, CDR2 YNNKEL (reference sequence). The CDR3 extends over 17 amino acids. Trimming at V came to 0 bases and at J to 6 bases, leaving 4 bases not matched to a gene.

The rearrangement uses TRBV5-4 and TRBJ1-2, with D maybe TRBD1 (6 bases). V was cut by 0 bases and J by 6 bases, with 6 bases left in between. The CDR3 totals 12 residues. Germline CDR1 reads SGHNT; CDR2 reads YYREEE (reference sequence). The CDR3 DNA sequence: TGTGCCAGCAGCTTGGGGACAGATGGCTACACCTTC. It is translated as CASSLGTDGYTF.